What follows describes a single T cell receptor (beta chain). The antigen remains undetermined. The sample belongs to a study of T-cell reconstitution after alpha-beta-depleted transplantation in children. Study conclusions and caveats: About two months after transplant, alpha-beta T cells reportedly came from several hundred expanded graft clones.

The authors prepared the TCRbeta library with unique molecular identifiers. TCRdb re-analysed the PCR reads in MiXCR, keeping a single row per CDR3 protein. The sample yields hundreds of thousands of distinct CDR3 sequences, roughly 25% seen once. The receptor was derived from a female patient aged 2-10 years who had a stem cell transplant for congenital amegakaryocytic thrombocytopenia, so the T cells may come from the graft donor. The source material was PBMCs, mostly from graft donor cells, sampled 360 days after TCRalphabeta/CD19-depleted stem cell transplant.

The CDR3 region is CASSVVENSGIQFF. Here the CDR3 DNA reads TGTGCCAGCAGCGTAGTTGAGAATAGCGGGATACAGTTCTTC. The rearrangement links TRBV9 to TRBJ2-1, with TRBD2 matching 8 bases. V trimming: 0 bases; J trimming: 13 bases; junction bases outside the gene matches: 9. Germline V gene lookup returns CDR1 SGDLS and CDR2 YYNGEE. This CDR3 has 14 residues. Drawing the rest from reference TRBV9 and TRBJ2-1, the complete variable domain is DSGVTQTPKHLITATGQRVTLRCSPRSGDLSVYWYQQSLDQGLQFLIQYYNGEERAKGNILERFSAQQFPDLHSELNLSSLELGDSALYFCASSVVENSGIQFFGPGTRLTVL.